The 29 T cell receptor beta chains presented below share a single source sample, sequenced in a study of human T cells and chemical hapten exposure. Time point: pre-sensitization, week 0. This sample's treatment: therapeutic diphenylcyclopropenone sensitization with weekly scalp DPC. TCRdb analysed the RACE reads with MiXCR anew, one entry per CDR3 protein. This table has more than 300,000 distinct CDR3 sequences, 5% to 6.5% appearing once. The input for sequencing was whole blood, taken in connection with sensitization to the hapten diphenylcyclopropenone (DPC). Receptors were obtained from a woman aged 45 to 65 with alopecia areata. Some clones in this sample may be carry-over from other donors' samples.

This clonotype was observed many times. The rearrangement links TRBV4-2 to TRBJ1-2, with unresolved D. The CDR3 is made up of 13 amino acids. V shed 0 bases and J shed 7 bases, with 9 bases lying between them. Germline V lookup: CDR1 LGHNA, CDR2 YNFKEQ. CDR3 loop: CASSQESGFGYTF. CDR3 nucleotide sequence: TGTGCCAGCAGCCAAGAATCCGGGTTTGGCTACACCTTC.

This clonotype was seen repeatedly, ten times or more. V gene TRBV7-2 combines with J gene TRBJ2-5; the D is unclear. The CDR3 contains 11 residues. V was clipped by 8 bases and J by 5 bases, with 9 bases between them. Germline V lookup: CDR1 SGHTA, CDR2 FQGNSA. The CDR3 region is CASGSYETQYF. CDR3 nucleotides: TGTGCCAGCGGAAGCTACGAGACCCAGTACTTC.

At least ten counts were recorded for this clonotype. The rearrangement links TRBV7-2 to TRBJ2-1, with 10 bases lining up with TRBD2. This CDR3 is 16 amino acids long. V lost 1 base and J lost 0; bases outside the gene matches: 0. The germline V gene encodes CDR1 SGHTA and CDR2 FQGNSA. Here the CDR3 DNA reads TGTGCCAGCAGCTTAGGGACTAGCGGCTCCTACAATGAGCAGTTCTTC. Amino acid sequence: CASSLGTSGSYNEQFF.

This clonotype turned up a few times. The V call is TRBV7-2, the J call TRBJ1-1, with D unresolved. V gave up 5 bases and J gave up 7 bases, with 14 bases separating them. Germline-derived CDR1 and CDR2 are SGHTA and FQGNSA. This CDR3 comprises 13 residues. The CDR3 region has the DNA TGTGCCAGCAGCCTAACAAGCTTCGGTGAAGCTTTCTTT. Translation: CASSLTSFGEAFF.

The chain combines TRBV5-6 with TRBJ1-5; possible D gene TRBD1, 5 bases. Germline V lookup: CDR1 SGHDT, CDR2 YYEEEE. V was cut by 4 bases and J by 1 base, with 12 bases left in between. The CDR3 loop spans 15 amino acids. CDR3 DNA sequence: TGTGCCAGCAGCCCGGCTGGGGGGAGCAATCAGCCCCAGCATTTT. Amino acid sequence: CASSPAGGSNQPQHF.

The rearrangement joins TRBV6-5 to TRBJ1-1; no definite D call. Germline-derived CDR1 and CDR2 are MNHEY and SVGAGI. The V and J ends lost 0 bases and 9 bases respectively, with 14 bases between them. The CDR3 runs to 14 residues. As DNA, the CDR3 is TGTGCCAGCAGTTACTCTTCCGGACTTGCTCAAGCTTTCTTT. Translation: CASSYSSGLAQAFF.

This clonotype appeared many times. The V call is TRBV3-1, the J call TRBJ2-7, with 7 bases aligning to TRBD1. Germline V gives CDR1 LGHDT, CDR2 YNNKEL (reference sequence). The CDR3 length is 13 residues. The V gene end was trimmed by 3 bases and the J gene end by 2 bases; junction bases not matched to a gene: 1. DNA for the CDR3: TGTGCCAGCAGCCACGGGACAGCCTACGAGCAGTACTTC. Its translation: CASSHGTAYEQYF.

In this sample, this clonotype turned up a few times. V gene TRBV30 combines with J gene TRBJ1-3; possibly TRBD1 for D (5 bases). The V end lost 0 bases, the J end lost 2 bases, and 11 bases lay between the germline ends. Germline V lookup: CDR1 GTSNPN, CDR2 SVGIG (reference sequence). The CDR3 contains 15 residues. As DNA, the CDR3 is TGTGCCTGGAGTGTTCTAGCGGGGGCTGGAAACACCATATATTTT. This translates into CAWSVLAGAGNTIYF.

V gene TRBV6-5 combines with J gene TRBJ2-1; D unclear. The CDR3 spans 13 residues. V was trimmed by 6 bases and J by 1 base, leaving 7 bases between them. Germline V gene lookup returns CDR1 MNHEY and CDR2 SVGAGI. The CDR3, as DNA: TGTGCCAGCAGCCCAAATTCCTACAATGAGCAGTTCTTC. This gives the protein CASSPNSYNEQFF.

The CDR3 DNA follows: TGTGCCAGCAGTGGGCGGCTGAACACTGAAGCTTTCTTT. It encodes CASSGRLNTEAFF. The chain recombines TRBV14 with TRBJ1-1; D is ambiguous. Trimming left V 6 bases short and J 0 bases short, with 8 bases between. The germline CDR1 and CDR2 sequences are SGHDN and FVKESK. This CDR3 contains 13 residues.

The chain carries TRBV5-1 and TRBJ1-6; D remains unclear. The CDR3 is 17 residues long. The germline gives CDR1 SGHRS, CDR2 YFSETQ. V lost 3 bases, J lost 5 bases, and 18 bases lay in between. CDR3 sequence (DNA): TGCGCCAGCAGCTCAGGAAGGACGGTCCCTAATAATTCACCCCTCCACTTT. Encoded protein: CASSSGRTVPNNSPLHF.

This chain links TRBV7-8 with TRBJ2-1; perhaps TRBD2 as D (6 bases). CDR3 size: 15 residues. Germline CDR1 SGHVS, CDR2 FQNEAQ. V was clipped by 1 base and J by 2 bases, with 9 bases between them. CDR3 amino acids: CASSLDGSTYNEQFF. CDR3 nucleotides: TGTGCCAGCAGCTTAGACGGGAGCACCTACAATGAGCAGTTCTTC.

This chain uses TRBV20-1 with TRBJ1-5; D is ambiguous. Germline CDR1 and CDR2: DFQATT and SNEGSKA (reference sequence). The CDR3 runs to 12 residues. The CDR3 spells CTAGSSNQPQHF. Written as DNA, the CDR3 is TGCACTGCGGGTAGTAGCAATCAGCCCCAGCATTTT.

This clonotype occurred a few times. This chain joins TRBV6-6 and TRBJ2-7; tentatively, D is TRBD1 or TRBD2 (5 bases each). The CDR3 loop spans 15 amino acids. V dropped 2 bases and J dropped 6 bases, with 17 bases sitting between them. In germline, CDR1 is MNHNY, CDR2 SVGAGI (reference sequence). In DNA form, the CDR3 reads TGTGCCAGCAGTTACGCCGAGGGGCCCCCCCCCGAGCAGTACTTC. It yields the protein CASSYAEGPPPEQYF.

The sample holds many counts of this clonotype. The gene calls are TRBV11-2 and TRBJ2-3, with D possibly matching TRBD1 (5 bases). Trimming took 1 base from V and 2 from J, leaving 10 bases between them. The CDR3 consists of 15 residues. The germline V gene encodes CDR1 SGHAT and CDR2 FQNNGV. The DNA of the CDR3 is TGTGCCAGCAGCTTAGTGGCGACAGCCACAGATACGCAGTATTTT. It yields the protein CASSLVATATDTQYF.

This clonotype was seen many times. The chain employs TRBV6-2 or TRBV6-3 and TRBJ2-3; 11 bases map to TRBD2. J lost 15 bases, V lost 2 bases, and 10 bases had no gene match. There are 14 residues in the CDR3. Germline CDR1 and CDR2: MNHEY and SVGEGT. This chain's CDR3 is CASSYDPLAGGGYF. The CDR3 nucleotides read TGTGCCAGCAGTTACGATCCCCTAGCGGGAGGTGGATATTTT.

The chain uses TRBV9 and TRBJ2-3; a possible D gene is TRBD2 (7 bases). The CDR3 runs to 19 residues. Germline loops: CDR1 SGDLS, CDR2 YYNGEE. V lost 4 bases, J lost 0 bases, and 24 bases lay in between. CDR3 coding DNA: TGTGCCAGCAGCACCCCTGAGGGGGGGGCGACGATTAGCACAGATACGCAGTATTTT. Amino acids: CASSTPEGGATISTDTQYF.

This clonotype was detected many times. J is TRBJ1-4 and V is TRBV4-3; D is perhaps TRBD1 (5 bases). In germline, CDR1 is LGHNA, CDR2 YSLEER. V was shortened by 1 base and J by 7 bases, with 13 bases between the two germline ends. There are 15 residues in the CDR3. The chain's CDR3 is CASSQVGSGGEKLFF. In DNA form, the CDR3 reads TGCGCCAGCAGCCAAGTGGGGTCGGGGGGTGAAAAACTGTTTTTT.

This clonotype was recorded at least ten times. This chain uses TRBV6-2 or TRBV6-3 with TRBJ2-5; 8 bases align to TRBD2. Germline CDR1 MNHEY, CDR2 SVGEGT. After removal of 4 bases from V and 3 bases from J, the junction contained 10 bases not matched to a gene. This CDR3 has 16 amino acids. CDR3 amino acids: CASSSYLGLVKETQYF. The CDR3 DNA is TGTGCCAGCAGTTCCTATTTGGGACTAGTCAAAGAGACCCAGTACTTC.

At least ten counts were recorded for this clonotype. The genes are TRBV27 and TRBJ2-1, with 11 bases aligning to TRBD2. CDR3 length equals 15 residues. Germline CDR1 and CDR2: MNHEY and SMNVEV (reference sequence). J gave up 5 bases and V 5 bases, and 5 bases lay outside the gene matches. Here the CDR3 reads CASSLLAGANNEQFF. Written as DNA, the CDR3 is TGTGCCAGCAGTCTACTAGCGGGGGCCAACAATGAGCAGTTCTTC.

Many counts were recorded for this clonotype. CDR3 protein: CASSDRNQETQYF. In nucleotides, the CDR3 is TGTGCCAGCAGCGACCGGAATCAAGAGACCCAGTACTTC. This sequence joins TRBV5-6 and TRBJ2-5; D unclear. The CDR3 has 13 residues. The germline CDR1 and CDR2 sequences are SGHDT and YYEEEE. Deletions cut 4 bases from V and 2 bases from J, with 9 bases between.

At least ten counts were recorded for this clonotype. The chain uses TRBV11-2 and TRBJ2-7; D perhaps matches TRBD1 (6 bases). Germline V gives CDR1 SGHAT, CDR2 FQNNGV. Trimming removed 5 bases from V and 2 bases from J, with 22 bases in between. The CDR3 is made up of 17 amino acids. The DNA of the CDR3 is TGTGCCAGCAGCCAAGGTGGGGGCCCCGGGGTCCCCTACGAGCAGTACTTC. Its translation is CASSQGGGPGVPYEQYF.

This clonotype has at least ten counts. The V and J genes are TRBV27 and TRBJ2-2; D not certain. The CDR3 runs to 14 residues. Trimming stripped 2 bases from V and 4 bases from J, with 8 bases between. Germline CDR1 MNHEY, CDR2 SMNVEV (reference sequence). The CDR3 sequence is CASSLQQLTGELFF. The CDR3 DNA follows: TGTGCCAGCAGTTTACAACAGCTCACCGGGGAGCTGTTTTTT.

The chain couples TRBV6-6 to TRBJ2-5, with 8 nucleotides matching TRBD2. The CDR3 contains 16 residues. Germline trimming cut 5 bases from V and 7 bases from J; bases unmatched to any gene: 15. CDR1 and CDR2 from the germline V gene are MNHNY and SVGAGI (reference sequence). In nucleotides, the CDR3 is TGTGCCAGCAGTCCCCTCTCGGGAGGGGGAGCCTGGACCCAGTACTTC. Its protein is CASSPLSGGGAWTQYF.

Many counts were recorded for this clonotype. The V and J genes are TRBV28 and TRBJ2-5; 7 positions match TRBD1. This CDR3 comprises 13 residues. Germline-derived CDR1 and CDR2 are MDHEN and SYDVKM. Unmatched junction bases numbered 9, after V lost 7 bases and J lost 7 bases. Here the CDR3 reads CASTVTGAATQYF. DNA for the CDR3: TGTGCCAGCACGGTTACAGGGGCAGCGACCCAGTACTTC. Looking up the rest from reference TRBV28 and TRBJ2-5 gives the full variable domain: DVKVTQSSRYLVKRTGEKVFLECVQDMDHENMFWYRQDPGLGLRLIYFSYDVKMKEKGDIPEGYSVSREKKERFSLILESASTNQTSMYLCASTVTGAATQYFGPGTRLLVL.

The V and J genes are TRBV12-3 or TRBV12-4 and TRBJ1-6; the D gene is possibly TRBD1 (5 bases). CDR3 length: 15 amino acids. The V end lost 3 bases, the J end lost 6 bases, and 12 bases lay between the germline ends. CDR3 sequence (DNA): TGTGCCAGCAGTTTCCAGAGGGGTGGTAATTCACCCCTCCACTTT. Translation: CASSFQRGGNSPLHF.

Many counts were recorded for this clonotype. The gene calls are TRBV20-1 and TRBJ2-5; D uncertain. Germline-derived CDR1 and CDR2 are DFQATT and SNEGSKA (reference sequence). The V and J ends lost 4 bases and 5 bases respectively, with 11 bases between them. This CDR3 has 12 amino acids. CDR3: CSATRTKETQYF. The CDR3 DNA reads TGCAGTGCTACTCGGACGAAGGAGACCCAGTACTTC.

The count of this clonotype is one. At one end, the junction sequence differs from germline, possibly due to a read error. The J gene is TRBJ2-3, the V gene TRBV7-2; 10 positions agree with TRBD2. The CDR3 runs 15 residues. Germline V CDR1 and CDR2: SGHTA, FQGNSA. DNA for the CDR3: TGTGCCGGCAGTCTTGGAGCGGGAGGGCCGGATACGCAGTATTTT. It encodes CAGSLGAGGPDTQYF. The full variable domain, its missing parts supplied by reference TRBV7-2 and TRBJ2-3, is GAGVSQSPSNKVTEKGKDVELRCDPISGHTALYWYRQSLGQGLEFLIYFQGNSAPDKSGLPSDRFSAERTGGSVSTLTIQRTQQEDSAVYLCAGSLGAGGPDTQYFGPGTRLTVL.

Ten or more counts support this clonotype. The J gene is TRBJ2-3, the V gene TRBV6-2 or TRBV6-3, with D possibly called TRBD1 or TRBD2 (5 bases each). The CDR3 consists of 15 residues. The germline V gene encodes CDR1 MNHEY and CDR2 SVGEGT. V lost 2 bases and J lost 3, with 12 bases in between. The DNA of the CDR3 is TGTGCCAGCAGTTACGGGGGACGGCGTACAGATACGCAGTATTTT. Protein sequence: CASSYGGRRTDTQYF.